The entry below describes one T cell receptor beta chain. Its target is not known. These data originate in a study of blood T cells in healthy people across ages. General study points: Higher diversity and more naive CD4+ cells were features of long-lived donors, compared to aged donors.

Primers used in a second PCR of roughly 7 to 12 cycles were a sample-barcoded 5' primer and a J-beta primer mix. Every single cDNA molecule received a tag from a template-switch adaptor with 12 random nucleotides. One entry per CDR3 protein results from TCRdb running MiXCR on the 5' RACE reads. The repertoire holds fewer than 900,000 distinct CDR3 sequences, with more than 40% as singletons. PBMCs were isolated at a quantity of at least 6 million per sample. This TCR derives from a woman between 55 and 75 years old in good health. The sample comprised blood.

CDR3: CSITASPSGSVNEQFF. The CDR3 nucleotides are TGCAGCATAACGGCGTCCCCTAGCGGGAGCGTCAATGAGCAGTTCTTC. V is TRBV20-1 and J is TRBJ2-1; 10 nucleotides align to TRBD2. Germline V gene data show CDR1 as DFQATT and CDR2 as SNEGSKA (reference sequence). The CDR3 totals 16 residues.